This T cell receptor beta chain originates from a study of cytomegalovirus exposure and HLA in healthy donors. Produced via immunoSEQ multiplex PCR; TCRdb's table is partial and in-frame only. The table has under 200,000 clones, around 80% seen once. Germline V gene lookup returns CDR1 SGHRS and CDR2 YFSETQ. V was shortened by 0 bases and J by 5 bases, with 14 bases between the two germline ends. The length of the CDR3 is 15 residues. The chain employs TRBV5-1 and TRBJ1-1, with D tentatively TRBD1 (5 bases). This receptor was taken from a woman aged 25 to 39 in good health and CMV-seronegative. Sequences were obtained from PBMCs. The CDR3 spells CASSLDPVGGTEAFF. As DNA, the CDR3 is TGCGCCAGCAGCTTGGACCCAGTGGGGGGGACTGAAGCTTTCTTT.